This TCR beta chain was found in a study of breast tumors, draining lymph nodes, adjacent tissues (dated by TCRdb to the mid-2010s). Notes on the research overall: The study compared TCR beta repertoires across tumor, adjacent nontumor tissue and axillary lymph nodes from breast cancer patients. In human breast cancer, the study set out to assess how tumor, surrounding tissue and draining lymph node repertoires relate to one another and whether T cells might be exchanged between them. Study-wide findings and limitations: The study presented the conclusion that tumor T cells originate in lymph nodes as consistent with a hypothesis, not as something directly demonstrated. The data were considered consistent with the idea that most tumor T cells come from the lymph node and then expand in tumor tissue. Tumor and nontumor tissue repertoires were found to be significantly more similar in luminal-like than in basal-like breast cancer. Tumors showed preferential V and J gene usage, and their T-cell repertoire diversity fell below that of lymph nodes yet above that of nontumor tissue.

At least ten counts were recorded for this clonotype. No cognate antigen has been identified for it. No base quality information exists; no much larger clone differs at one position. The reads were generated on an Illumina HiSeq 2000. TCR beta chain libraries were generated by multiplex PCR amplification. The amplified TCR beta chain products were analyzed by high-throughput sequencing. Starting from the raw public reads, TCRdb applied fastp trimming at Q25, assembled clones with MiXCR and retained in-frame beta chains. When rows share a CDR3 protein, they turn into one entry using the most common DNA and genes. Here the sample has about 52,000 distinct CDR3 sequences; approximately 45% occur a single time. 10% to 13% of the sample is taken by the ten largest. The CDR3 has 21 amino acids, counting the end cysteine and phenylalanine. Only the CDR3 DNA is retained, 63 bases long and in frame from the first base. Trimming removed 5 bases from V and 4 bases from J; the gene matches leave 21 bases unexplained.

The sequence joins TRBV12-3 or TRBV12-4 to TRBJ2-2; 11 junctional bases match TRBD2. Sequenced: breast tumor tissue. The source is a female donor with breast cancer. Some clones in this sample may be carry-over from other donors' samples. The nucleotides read TGTGCCAGCAGTCGTGGGCGTTTTCAGTGGGGACTAGCGGTGGGCACCGGGGAGCTGTTTTTT. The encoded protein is CASSRGRFQWGLAVGTGELFF.